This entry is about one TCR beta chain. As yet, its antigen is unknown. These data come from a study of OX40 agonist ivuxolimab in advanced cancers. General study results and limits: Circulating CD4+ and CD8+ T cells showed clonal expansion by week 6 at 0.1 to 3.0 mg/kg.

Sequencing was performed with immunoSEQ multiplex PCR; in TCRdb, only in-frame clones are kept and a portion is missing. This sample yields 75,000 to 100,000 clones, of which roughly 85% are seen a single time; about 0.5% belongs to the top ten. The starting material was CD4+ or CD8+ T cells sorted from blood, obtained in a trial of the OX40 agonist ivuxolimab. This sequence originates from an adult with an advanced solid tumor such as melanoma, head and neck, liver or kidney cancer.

The CDR3 DNA reads as TGTGCCAGCAGTGAGGCTAGTGGGGGGCGCTACAATGAGCAGTTCTTC. Protein: CASSEASGGRYNEQFF. The chain carries TRBV25-1 and TRBJ2-1, with D perhaps assigned TRBD1 or TRBD2 (6 bases each). The germline gives CDR1 MGHDK, CDR2 SYGVNS. This CDR3 has 16 residues. V gave up 3 bases and J gave up 3 bases, with 15 bases separating them.